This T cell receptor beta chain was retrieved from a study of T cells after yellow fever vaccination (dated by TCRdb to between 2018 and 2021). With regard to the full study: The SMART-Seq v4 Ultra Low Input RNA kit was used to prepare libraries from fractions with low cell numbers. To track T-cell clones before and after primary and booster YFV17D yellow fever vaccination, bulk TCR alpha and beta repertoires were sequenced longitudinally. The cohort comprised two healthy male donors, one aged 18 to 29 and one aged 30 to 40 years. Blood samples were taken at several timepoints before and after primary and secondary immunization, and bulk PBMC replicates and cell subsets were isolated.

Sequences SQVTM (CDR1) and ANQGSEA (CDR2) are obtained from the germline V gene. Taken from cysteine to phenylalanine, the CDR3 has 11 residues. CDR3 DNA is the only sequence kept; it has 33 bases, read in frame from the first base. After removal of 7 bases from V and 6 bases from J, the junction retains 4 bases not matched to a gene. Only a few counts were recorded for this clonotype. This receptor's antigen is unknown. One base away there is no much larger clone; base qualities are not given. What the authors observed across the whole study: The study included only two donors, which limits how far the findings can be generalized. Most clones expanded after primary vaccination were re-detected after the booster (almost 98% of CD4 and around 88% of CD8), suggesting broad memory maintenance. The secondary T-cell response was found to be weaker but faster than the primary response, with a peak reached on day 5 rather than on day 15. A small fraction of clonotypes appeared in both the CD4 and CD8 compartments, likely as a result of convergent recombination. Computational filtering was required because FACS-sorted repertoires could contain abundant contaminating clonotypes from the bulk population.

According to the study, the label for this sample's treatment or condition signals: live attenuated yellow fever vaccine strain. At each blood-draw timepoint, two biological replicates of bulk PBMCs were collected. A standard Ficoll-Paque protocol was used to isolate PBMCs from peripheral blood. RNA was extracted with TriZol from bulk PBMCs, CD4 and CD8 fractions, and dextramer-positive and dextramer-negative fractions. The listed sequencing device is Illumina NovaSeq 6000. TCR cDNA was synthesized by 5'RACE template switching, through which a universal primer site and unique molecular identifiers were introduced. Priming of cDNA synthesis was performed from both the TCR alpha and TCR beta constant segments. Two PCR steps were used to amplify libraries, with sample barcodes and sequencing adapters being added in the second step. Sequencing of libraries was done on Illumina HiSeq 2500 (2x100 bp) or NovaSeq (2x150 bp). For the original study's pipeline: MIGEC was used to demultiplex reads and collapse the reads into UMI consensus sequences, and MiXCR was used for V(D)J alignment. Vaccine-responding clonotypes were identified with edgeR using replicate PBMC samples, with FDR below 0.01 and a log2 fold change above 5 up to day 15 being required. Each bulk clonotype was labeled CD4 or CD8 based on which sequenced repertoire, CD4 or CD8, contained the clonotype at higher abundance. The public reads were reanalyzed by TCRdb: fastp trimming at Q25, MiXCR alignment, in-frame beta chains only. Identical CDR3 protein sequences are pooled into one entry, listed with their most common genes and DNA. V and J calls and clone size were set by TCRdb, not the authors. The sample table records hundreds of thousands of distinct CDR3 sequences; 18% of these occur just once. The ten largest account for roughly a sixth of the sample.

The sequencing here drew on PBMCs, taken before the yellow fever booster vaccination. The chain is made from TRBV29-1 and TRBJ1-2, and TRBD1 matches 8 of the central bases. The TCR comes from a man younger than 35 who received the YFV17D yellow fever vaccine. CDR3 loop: CSGIQGDGYTF. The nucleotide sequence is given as TGCAGCGGGATACAGGGGGATGGCTACACCTTC.